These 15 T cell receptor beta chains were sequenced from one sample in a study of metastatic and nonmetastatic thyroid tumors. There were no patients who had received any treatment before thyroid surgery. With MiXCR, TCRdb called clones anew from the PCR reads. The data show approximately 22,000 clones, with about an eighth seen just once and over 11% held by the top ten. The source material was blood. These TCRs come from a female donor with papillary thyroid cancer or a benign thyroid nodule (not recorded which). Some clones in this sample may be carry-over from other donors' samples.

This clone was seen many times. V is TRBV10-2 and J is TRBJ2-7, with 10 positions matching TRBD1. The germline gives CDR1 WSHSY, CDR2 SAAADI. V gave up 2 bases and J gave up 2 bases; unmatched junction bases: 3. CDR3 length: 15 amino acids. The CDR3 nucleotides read TGCGCCAGCAGTGAGGGACAGGGGGACACCTACGAGCAGTACTTC. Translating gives CASSEGQGDTYEQYF.

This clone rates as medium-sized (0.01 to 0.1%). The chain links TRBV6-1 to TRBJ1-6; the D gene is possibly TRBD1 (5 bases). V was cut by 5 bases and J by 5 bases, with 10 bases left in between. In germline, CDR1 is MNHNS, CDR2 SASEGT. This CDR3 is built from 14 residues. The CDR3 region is CASSRDADNSPLHF. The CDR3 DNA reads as TGTGCCAGCAGTCGGGACGCAGATAATTCACCCCTCCACTTT.

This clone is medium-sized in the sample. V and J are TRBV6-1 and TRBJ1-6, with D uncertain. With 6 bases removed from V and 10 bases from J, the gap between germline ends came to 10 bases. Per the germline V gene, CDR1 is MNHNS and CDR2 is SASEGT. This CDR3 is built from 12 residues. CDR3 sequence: CASRQEGSPLHF. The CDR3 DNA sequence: TGTGCCAGCAGGCAGGAGGGCTCACCCCTCCACTTT.

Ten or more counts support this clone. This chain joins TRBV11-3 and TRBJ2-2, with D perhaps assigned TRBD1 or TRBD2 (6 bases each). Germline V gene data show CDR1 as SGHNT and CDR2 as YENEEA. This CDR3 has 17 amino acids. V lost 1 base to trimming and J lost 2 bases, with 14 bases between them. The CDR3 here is CASSLGRGTKNTGELFF. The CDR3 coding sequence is TGTGCCAGCAGCTTAGGGAGGGGGACGAAAAACACCGGGGAGCTGTTTTTT.

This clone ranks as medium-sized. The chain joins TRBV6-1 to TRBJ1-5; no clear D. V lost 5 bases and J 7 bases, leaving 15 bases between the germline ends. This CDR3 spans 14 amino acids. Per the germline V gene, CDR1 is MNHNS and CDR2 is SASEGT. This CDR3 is CASSSGSGGQPQHF. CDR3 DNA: TGTGCCAGCAGTTCTGGCAGTGGAGGGCAGCCCCAGCATTTT.

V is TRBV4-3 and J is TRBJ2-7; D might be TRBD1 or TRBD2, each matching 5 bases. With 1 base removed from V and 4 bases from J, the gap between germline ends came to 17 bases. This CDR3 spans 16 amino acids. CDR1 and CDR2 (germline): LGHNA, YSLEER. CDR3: CASSQVKGPSPYEQYF. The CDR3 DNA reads TGCGCCAGCAGCCAAGTCAAGGGACCAAGCCCTTACGAGCAGTACTTC.

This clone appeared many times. The CDR3 DNA sequence: TGTGCCAGCAGAGCCCCCACATTTTCCGGGAGAGACTGGTACGAGCAGTACTTC. Translated: CASRAPTFSGRDWYEQYF. This chain connects TRBV28 to TRBJ2-7; possibly TRBD2 for D (6 bases). The CDR3 has 18 residues. Germline V gene lookup returns CDR1 MDHEN and CDR2 SYDVKM. The V and J ends lost 6 bases and 4 bases respectively, with 28 bases between them.

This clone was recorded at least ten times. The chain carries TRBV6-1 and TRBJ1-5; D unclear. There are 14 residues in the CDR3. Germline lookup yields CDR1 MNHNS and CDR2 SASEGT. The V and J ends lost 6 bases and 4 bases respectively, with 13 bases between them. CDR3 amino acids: CASRRVAGNQPQHF. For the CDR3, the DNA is TGTGCCAGCAGAAGGGTCGCGGGTAATCAGCCCCAGCATTTT.

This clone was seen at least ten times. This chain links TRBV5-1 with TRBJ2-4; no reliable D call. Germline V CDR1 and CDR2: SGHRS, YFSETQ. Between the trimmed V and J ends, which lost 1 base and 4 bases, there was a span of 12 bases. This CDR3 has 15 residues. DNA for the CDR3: TGCGCCAGCAGCTTGAGTGGGATCGATAAAAACATTCAGTACTTC. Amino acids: CASSLSGIDKNIQYF.

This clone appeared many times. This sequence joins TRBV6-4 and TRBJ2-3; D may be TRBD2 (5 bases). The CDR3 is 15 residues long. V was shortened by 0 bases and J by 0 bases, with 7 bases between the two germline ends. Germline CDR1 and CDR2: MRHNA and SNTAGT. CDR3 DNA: TGTGCCAGCAGTGACTCCGAGGGTAGCACAGATACGCAGTATTTT. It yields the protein CASSDSEGSTDTQYF.

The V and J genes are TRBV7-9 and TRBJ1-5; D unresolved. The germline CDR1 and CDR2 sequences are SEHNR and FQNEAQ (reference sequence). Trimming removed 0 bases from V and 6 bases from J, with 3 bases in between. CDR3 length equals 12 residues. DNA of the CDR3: TGTGCCAGCAGCTTAGCCGGTCAGCCCCAGCATTTT. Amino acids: CASSLAGQPQHF.

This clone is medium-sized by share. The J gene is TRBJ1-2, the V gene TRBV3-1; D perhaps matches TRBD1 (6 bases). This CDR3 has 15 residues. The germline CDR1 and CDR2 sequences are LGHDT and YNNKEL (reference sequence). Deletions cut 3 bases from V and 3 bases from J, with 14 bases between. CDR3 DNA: TGTGCCAGCAGCCAGGGACAACCCTGGGACTATGGCTACACCTTC. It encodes CASSQGQPWDYGYTF. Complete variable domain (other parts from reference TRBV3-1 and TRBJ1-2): DTAVSQTPKYLVTQMGNDKSIKCEQNLGHDTMYWYKQDSKKFLKIMFSYNNKELIINETVPNRFSPKSPDKAHLNLHINSLELGDSAVYFCASSQGQPWDYGYTFGSGTRLTVV.

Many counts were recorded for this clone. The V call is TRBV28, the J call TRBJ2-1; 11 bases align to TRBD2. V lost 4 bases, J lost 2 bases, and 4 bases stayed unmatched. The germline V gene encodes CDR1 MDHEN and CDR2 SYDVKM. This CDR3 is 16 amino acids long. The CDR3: CASSSGSGRAYNEQFF. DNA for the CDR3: TGTGCCAGCAGTTCCGGTAGCGGGAGGGCCTACAATGAGCAGTTCTTC.

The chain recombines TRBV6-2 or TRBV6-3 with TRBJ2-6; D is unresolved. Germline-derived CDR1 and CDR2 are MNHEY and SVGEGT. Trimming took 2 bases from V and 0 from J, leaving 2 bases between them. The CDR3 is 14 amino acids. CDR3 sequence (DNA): TGTGCCAGCAGTTACAGCTCTGGGGCCAACGTCCTGACTTTC. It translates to CASSYSSGANVLTF.

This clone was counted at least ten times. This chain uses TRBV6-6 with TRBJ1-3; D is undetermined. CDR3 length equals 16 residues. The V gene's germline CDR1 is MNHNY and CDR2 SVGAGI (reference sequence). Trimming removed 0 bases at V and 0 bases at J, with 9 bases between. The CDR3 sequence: CASSYSRSTSGNTIYF. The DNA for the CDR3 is TGTGCCAGCAGTTACTCACGGTCTACCTCTGGAAACACCATATATTTT.